The next 14 T cell receptor beta chains were all read from a single sample in a study of long-term antiretroviral therapy in people with HIV. Sequencing relied on immunoSEQ assay v3.0, run at survey level. TCRdb keeps only in-frame clones here, not all; method: immunoSEQ multiplex PCR. This table has some 22,000 clones, about 80% appearing once. The sequences come from unsorted PBMCs, collected 4.1 years after starting antiretroviral therapy. The receptors shown here come from a woman in her 40s with HIV.

In its sample, this clone was seen a few times. This chain uses TRBV19 with TRBJ2-7; D call uncertain. The CDR3 covers 12 residues. Germline V gene lookup returns CDR1 LNHDA and CDR2 SQIVND (reference sequence). V was clipped by 3 bases and J by 4 bases, with 7 bases between them. The DNA for the CDR3 is TGTGCCAGTAGTATGGTGGGTTACGAGCAGTACTTC. Protein product: CASSMVGYEQYF.

This sequence joins TRBV6-1 and TRBJ1-3; the D is unclear. The CDR3 totals 14 residues. Germline V lookup: CDR1 MNHNS, CDR2 SASEGT. V was pared by 4 bases and J by 1 base, with 8 bases between. CDR3 sequence reads: CASSVDWSGNTIYF. In DNA, the CDR3 is TGTGCCAGCAGTGTCGACTGGTCTGGAAACACCATATATTTT.

This chain joins TRBV11-2 and TRBJ2-1; 8 nucleotides line up with TRBD2. This CDR3 is 15 amino acids long. Trimming removed 3 bases from V and 3 bases from J; junction bases left unmatched: 4. CDR1 and CDR2 from the germline V gene are SGHAT and FQNNGV. CDR3 coding DNA: TGTGCCAGCAGCTTTTATAGCGGGAACTACAATGAGCAGTTCTTC. Its translation: CASSFYSGNYNEQFF.

V gene TRBV7-6 combines with J gene TRBJ1-1, with 8 nucleotides matching TRBD1. Germline V gives CDR1 SGHVS, CDR2 FNYEAQ. This CDR3 has 17 amino acids. J gave up 2 bases and V 2 bases, and 10 bases lay outside the gene matches. CDR3 loop: CASSLRQGRLPNTEAFF. In nucleotides, the CDR3 is TGTGCCAGCAGCTTAAGACAGGGGAGATTACCCAACACTGAAGCTTTCTTT.

This clone has a single count. V and J are TRBV5-1 and TRBJ2-2; a possible D gene is TRBD2 (5 bases). V dropped 0 bases and J dropped 5 bases, with 14 bases sitting between them. The CDR3 has 16 amino acids. The V gene's germline CDR1 is SGHRS and CDR2 YFSETQ. CDR3 residues: CASSLATGIRTGELFF. DNA for the CDR3: TGCGCCAGCAGCTTGGCCACGGGGATTAGGACCGGGGAGCTGTTTTTT.

V gene TRBV19 combines with J gene TRBJ2-3; TRBD1 agrees at 7 bases. Germline V gives CDR1 LNHDA, CDR2 SQIVND (reference sequence). Trimming cost V 4 bases and J 1 base; bases outside gene matches: 11. The CDR3 extends over 17 amino acids. CDR3 nucleotides: TGTGCCAGTAGTACCGAACCAGACAGGGTTGGCACAGATACGCAGTATTTT. As protein: CASSTEPDRVGTDTQYF.

The sample holds a few counts of this clone. The rearrangement uses TRBV18 and TRBJ2-7; D gene uncertain. Trimming removed 0 bases at V and 6 bases at J, with 9 bases between. The CDR3 is made up of 13 amino acids. Germline values: CDR1 KGHSH, CDR2 LQKENI. The CDR3 region is CASSPPYAFEQYF. The DNA for the CDR3 is TGTGCCAGCTCACCACCGTATGCCTTCGAGCAGTACTTC.

The chain links TRBV9 to TRBJ1-5; D call uncertain. There are 13 residues in the CDR3. V lost 4 bases, J lost 8 bases, and 13 bases lay in between. Germline V lookup: CDR1 SGDLS, CDR2 YYNGEE. CDR3 sequence reads: CASSSPNGEPQHF. The CDR3 region has the DNA TGTGCCAGCAGCTCCCCCAACGGGGAGCCCCAGCATTTT.

This clone was counted between two and nine times. V and J are TRBV5-6 and TRBJ2-2; D call uncertain. V lost 0 bases to trimming and J lost 5 bases, with 8 bases between them. Germline V CDR1 and CDR2: SGHDT, YYEEEE. CDR3 length: 14 residues. The CDR3, as DNA: TGTGCCAGCAGCTTGGGTACTGGGACCGGGGAGCTGTTTTTT. It yields the protein CASSLGTGTGELFF.

The CDR3 nucleotides are TGTGCCAGCAGTTGGGACGGATTGAACACTGAAGCTTTCTTT. The encoded protein is CASSWDGLNTEAFF. This sequence joins TRBV6-5 and TRBJ1-1; the D gene is possibly TRBD1 (5 bases). The V end was cut by 4 bases, the J end by 0 bases, with 9 bases between. The CDR3 consists of 14 residues. In germline, CDR1 is MNHEY, CDR2 SVGAGI.

This chain joins TRBV19 and TRBJ2-2; D remains unclear. V lost 5 bases and J 2 bases, leaving 12 bases between the germline ends. This CDR3 is built from 15 residues. The V gene's germline CDR1 is LNHDA and CDR2 SQIVND (reference sequence). CDR3 DNA: TGTGCCAGTAGTTGGATTAGCTCAAACACCGGGGAGCTGTTTTTT. It specifies CASSWISSNTGELFF.

Only a few counts were recorded for this clone. The genes are TRBV5-1 and TRBJ1-6; tentative D call: TRBD1 (5 bases). The V end lost 2 bases, the J end lost 7 bases, and 16 bases lay between the germline ends. Per germline, CDR1 SGHRS and CDR2 YFSETQ. CDR3 length equals 16 residues. CDR3 nucleotide sequence: TGCGCCAGCAGCTTCCGGGGCCCTTCGGGGAATTCACCCCTCCACTTT. It translates to CASSFRGPSGNSPLHF.

The chain combines TRBV4-1 with TRBJ1-6; D gene ambiguous. CDR1 is MGHRA and CDR2 is YSYEKL in the germline V gene. Trimming left V 5 bases short and J 10 bases short, with 15 bases between. The CDR3 contains 14 residues. CDR3 DNA: TGCGCCAGCAGCTTCGAACGGTTGGGGTCACCCCTCCACTTT. This gives the protein CASSFERLGSPLHF.

This clone was observed a handful of times. The rearrangement joins TRBV5-1 to TRBJ1-5; 10 nucleotides match TRBD1. The germline gives CDR1 SGHRS, CDR2 YFSETQ. This CDR3 spans 13 amino acids. V was clipped by 4 bases and J by 9 bases; unmatched bases: 4. CDR3 loop: CASSTGTGAPQHF. CDR3 DNA sequence: TGCGCCAGCAGCACAGGGACAGGGGCGCCCCAGCATTTT. Variable domain in full (rest from reference TRBV5-1 and TRBJ1-5): KAGVTQTPRYLIKTRGQQVTLSCSPISGHRSVSWYQQTPGQGLQFLFEYFSETQRNKGNFPGRFSGRQFSNSRSEMNVSTLELGDSALYLCASSTGTGAPQHFGDGTRLSIL.